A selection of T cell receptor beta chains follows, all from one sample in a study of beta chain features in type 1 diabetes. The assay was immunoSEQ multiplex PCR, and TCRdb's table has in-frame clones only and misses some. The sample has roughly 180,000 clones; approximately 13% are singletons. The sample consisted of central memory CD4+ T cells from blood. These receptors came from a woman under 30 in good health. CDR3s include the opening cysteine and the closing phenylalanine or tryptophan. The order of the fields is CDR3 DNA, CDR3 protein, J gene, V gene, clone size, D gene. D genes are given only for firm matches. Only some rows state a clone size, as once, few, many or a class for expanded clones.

TGTGCCAGCAGCCAGCTATACGAGCAGTACTTC CASSQLYEQYF TRBJ2-7 TRBV16 few NA
TGTGCCAGCAGCTCAACCTCGGGGGTCAACTTAAGATCTGGGGCCAACGTCCTGACTTTC CASSSTSGVNLRSGANVLTF TRBJ2-6 TRBV13 NA NA
TGCGCCAGCAGCCGGGACAATCCCATGGTGGAGACCCAGTACTTC CASSRDNPMVETQYF TRBJ2-5 TRBV5-1 few NA
TGTGCCAGCAGCCAAGTGGAGGGCGCCTTCAGCACAGATACGCAGTATTTT CASSQVEGAFSTDTQYF TRBJ2-3 TRBV4-2 few NA
TGTGCCAGCAGTTTAACTAGCGGGAGTTCGGATACGCAGTATTTT CASSLTSGSSDTQYF TRBJ2-3 TRBV27 few TRBD2
TGCGCCAGCAGCTCGGGGACTCCGAGAGAGACCCAGTACTTC CASSSGTPRETQYF TRBJ2-5 TRBV5-1 few NA
TGTGCCAGCAGCCAAGGAAACAGGGGATCTGGAAACACCATATATTTT CASSQGNRGSGNTIYF TRBJ1-3 TRBV4-2 NA TRBD1
TGCGCCAGCAGCCAAGAGCCCGGGGGCGGAGGACTAGCAGAACCAGGCCGATTCTTC CASSQEPGGGGLAEPGRFF TRBJ2-1 TRBV4-1 NA TRBD2
TGTGCCAGTAGTCCCTCGGTGGGACAGGATTTATATAGCAATCAGCCCCAGCATTTT CASSPSVGQDLYSNQPQHF TRBJ1-5 TRBV19 NA TRBD1
TGTGGGAGCCAGCAAAGGATCGGGAGTTCCTACGAGCAGTACTTC CGSQQRIGSSYEQYF TRBJ2-7 TRBV27 few NA
TGTGCCATCAGTGACCGGGACAGGGGTTCCTACGAGCAGTACTTC CAISDRDRGSYEQYF TRBJ2-7 TRBV10-3 few TRBD1
TGTGCCAGCAGCACCGACCAGGGGGCTAAGCGCTACAATGAGCAGTTCTTC CASSTDQGAKRYNEQFF TRBJ2-1 TRBV11-2 NA TRBD1
TGTGCCATCAGTGACCCCCGGACTGGATCCACAGATACGCAGTATTTT CAISDPRTGSTDTQYF TRBJ2-3 TRBV10-3 NA NA
TGTGCCAGCAGCTTACTGACTAGCGGGAGAAGGGATACGCAGTATTTT CASSLLTSGRRDTQYF TRBJ2-3 TRBV11-2 NA TRBD2
TGTGCCAGCAGCTTACAAGGGGGCTATAGTGGCTACACCTTC CASSLQGGYSGYTF TRBJ1-2 TRBV11-2 NA TRBD1
TGTGCCTGGAGCTATGCCTACGAGCAGTACTTC CAWSYAYEQYF TRBJ2-7 TRBV30 NA NA
TGTGCCAGCAGCCAGGGTGGGCAGGGGGCATATCAGCCCCAGCATTTT CASSQGGQGAYQPQHF TRBJ1-5 TRBV7-2 NA TRBD1
TGCGCCAGCAGCTTTCACCCTACTCGGGATGGCTACACCTTC CASSFHPTRDGYTF TRBJ1-2 TRBV5-1 NA NA
TGTGCCAGCGGGCAGAACTATGGCTACACCTTC CASGQNYGYTF TRBJ1-2 TRBV11-2 NA NA
TGTGCCAGCAGCGTACGGGGTAGGGCGAACACCGGGGAGCTGTTTTTT CASSVRGRANTGELFF TRBJ2-2 TRBV9 NA NA
TGTGCCAGCAGCCAAGATGTCCAGGGTACACAGCCCCAGCATTTT CASSQDVQGTQPQHF TRBJ1-5 TRBV4-2 NA NA
TGCGCCAGCAGACAGACCGGGACTAGCGTCTACGAGCAGTACTTC CASRQTGTSVYEQYF TRBJ2-7 TRBV5-1 NA TRBD2
TGTGCCAGCAGGGTAGGACTAGCGGGCGAGCAGTACTTC CASRVGLAGEQYF TRBJ2-7 TRBV7-2 NA TRBD2
TGTGCCAGCAGCAAAGGGAACAGGGTGGGAGAGACTGAGCAGTTCTTC CASSKGNRVGETEQFF TRBJ2-1 TRBV21-1 few NA
TGTGCCAGCGATCGACAGGGGAGGGGTACTGAAGCTTTCTTT CASDRQGRGTEAFF TRBJ1-1 TRBV6-5 few TRBD1
TGTGCCAGCAGCGGAACTAGCGGCCTACCTACCGGGGAGCTGTTTTTT CASSGTSGLPTGELFF TRBJ2-2 TRBV5-6 few TRBD2
TGCGCCAGCAGCCAAGACTCGGGGGAAAACATTCAGTACTTC CASSQDSGENIQYF TRBJ2-4 TRBV4-1 NA NA
TGTGCCAGCAGCTTCGCCCTTAGTCCCGGAGATGACTATGGCTACACCTTC CASSFALSPGDDYGYTF TRBJ1-2 TRBV5-6 NA NA
TGTGCCAGCAGCTTTACTAGCTATGAGCAGTTCTTC CASSFTSYEQFF TRBJ2-1 TRBV7-2 NA NA
TGTGCCAGCAGCTTAGATCTAGATCCCTACGAGCAGTACTTC CASSLDLDPYEQYF TRBJ2-7 TRBV7-2 NA NA
TGTGCCAGCAGCTTAGAGGAGGCGAGGGAGCAGTTCTTC CASSLEEAREQFF TRBJ2-1 TRBV11-3 NA NA
TGTGCCAGCTCATCTGGGACATCCAACACCGGGGAGCTGTTTTTT CASSSGTSNTGELFF TRBJ2-2 TRBV18 few NA
TGCAGCGCCCTTCTCGGGGAAGCTTTCTTT CSALLGEAFF TRBJ1-1 TRBV29-1 NA NA
TGCGCCAGCAGCCGGGGGGGCTATTCCCCAGAGACCCAGTACTTC CASSRGGYSPETQYF TRBJ2-5 TRBV10-1 few TRBD2
TGTGCCAGCACCTTCTGGACAGGGCGGGACGAGCAGTACTTC CASTFWTGRDEQYF TRBJ2-7 TRBV7-2 NA TRBD1
TGTGCCAGCAGCTTAGCGGTAGGGGCAAAACAAGAGACCCAGTACTTC CASSLAVGAKQETQYF TRBJ2-5 TRBV7-2 NA NA
TGTGCCAGCAGCCAAGATTCCGTCGGAGAGACCCAGTACTTC CASSQDSVGETQYF TRBJ2-5 TRBV5-5 NA NA
TGTGCCAGTAGAGACGGACAGGGGGGGACTGAAGCTTTCTTT CASRDGQGGTEAFF TRBJ1-1 TRBV19 once TRBD1
TGTGCCAGCAGTGTCCAGGGGTACAATGAGCAGTTCTTC CASSVQGYNEQFF TRBJ2-1 TRBV2 NA NA
TGTGCCAGTAGTTCCCAAGCGGGAGGGCCAGGGGACATTCAGTACTTC CASSSQAGGPGDIQYF TRBJ2-4 TRBV19 NA TRBD2
TGTGCCAGCAGCATTACCTCGGGCAGACAGGCGCAGTATTTT CASSITSGRQAQYF TRBJ2-3 TRBV28 NA NA
TGTGCCAGCAGTTTCAGGGTGGATCAGCCCCAGCATTTT CASSFRVDQPQHF TRBJ1-5 TRBV6-1 few NA
TGTGCCAGCAGCTCACCCACTAGCGACGAGCAGTACTTC CASSSPTSDEQYF TRBJ2-7 TRBV5-6 NA TRBD2
TGTGCCAGCAGCCAATTGGGGGGAGCGCCCTACAATGAGCAGTTCTTC CASSQLGGAPYNEQFF TRBJ2-1 TRBV4-2 NA NA
TGTGCCAGCAGTCACGGACAGGGGGCGAGGTACGAGCAGTACTTC CASSHGQGARYEQYF TRBJ2-7 TRBV27 few TRBD1
TGTGCCAGCAGTTTACCACACAGACCCAACACTGAAGCTTTCTTT CASSLPHRPNTEAFF TRBJ1-1 TRBV28 NA NA
TGTGCCAGCCGTTCTACTAGCGGGAGGATCGGGGAGCTGTTTTTT CASRSTSGRIGELFF TRBJ2-2 TRBV6-5 NA TRBD2
TGTGCCACCAGCGGTGAGACTAGCGGAATAGAGCAGTTCTTC CATSGETSGIEQFF TRBJ2-1 TRBV15 few TRBD2